This TCR beta chain appears in the sequencing data of a study of T cells after yellow fever vaccination. Study outcomes and limitations: Abundant clonotypes from the bulk population could contaminate FACS-sorted repertoires.

TCRdb re-analysed the 5' RACE reads in MiXCR, keeping a single row per CDR3 protein. The table includes roughly 79,000 distinct CDR3 sequences, about 7.7% detected once. V was pared by 0 bases and J by 2 bases, with 23 bases between. Germline V lookup: CDR1 LGHNA, CDR2 YSLEER. This CDR3 region has 19 residues. This clonotype came up many times. Its antigen is unknown. The TCR comes from a man between 18 and 35 years old who received the YFV17D yellow fever vaccine. Sequenced material: CD8+ T cells sorted from PBMCs, taken less than 11 days after the first yellow fever vaccination. The rearrangement links TRBV4-3 to TRBJ2-7; tentatively, D is TRBD1 or TRBD2 (5 bases each). DNA of the CDR3: TGCGCCAGCAGCCAAGAGCCCCCCGGGACCCGCTCTTCGGCCTACGAGCAGTACTTC. It specifies CASSQEPPGTRSSAYEQYF.